This TCR beta chain originates from a study of shared clonotypes between healthy human individuals. Sequencing used immunoSEQ multiplex PCR; TCRdb keeps in-frame clones, though not all of them. Among about 110,000 clones listed, roughly two thirds were seen once. This clone came up a few times. Sequencing input: memory CD8+ T cells sorted from blood. Stated subset: CD45RO+ cells pooled with CCR7-negative TemRA cells. The clonotype originates from a woman aged 25 to 39 in good health.

Here the CDR3 reads CASSTSGSLGEQYF. For the CDR3, the DNA is TGCGCCAGCTCTACTAGCGGGAGTTTGGGAGAGCAGTACTTC. V usage is TRBV10-1 and J usage is TRBJ2-7; 11 nucleotides line up with TRBD2. The germline CDR1 and CDR2 sequences are WNHNN and SYGVQD (reference sequence). The CDR3 is made up of 14 amino acids. V gave up 8 bases and J gave up 7 bases; unmatched junction bases: 10.